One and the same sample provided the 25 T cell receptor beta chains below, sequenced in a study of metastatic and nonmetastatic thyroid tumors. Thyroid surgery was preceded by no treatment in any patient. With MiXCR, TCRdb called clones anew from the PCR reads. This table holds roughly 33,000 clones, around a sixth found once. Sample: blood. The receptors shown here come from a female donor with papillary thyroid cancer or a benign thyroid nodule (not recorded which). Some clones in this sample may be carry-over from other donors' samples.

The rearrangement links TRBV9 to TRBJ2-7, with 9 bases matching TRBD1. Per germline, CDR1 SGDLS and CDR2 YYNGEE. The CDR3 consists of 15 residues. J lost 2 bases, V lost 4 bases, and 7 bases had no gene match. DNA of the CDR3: TGTGCCAGCAGCCCCGGACAGGGGCCTACCTACGAGCAGTACTTC. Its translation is CASSPGQGPTYEQYF.

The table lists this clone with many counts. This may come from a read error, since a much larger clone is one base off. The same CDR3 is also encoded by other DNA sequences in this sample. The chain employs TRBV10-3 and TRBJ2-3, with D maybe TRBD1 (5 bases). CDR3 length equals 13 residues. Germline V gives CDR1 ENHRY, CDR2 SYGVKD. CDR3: CAITGQTTDAQYF. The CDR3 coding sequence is TGTGCCATCACCGGACAAACTACAGATGCGCAGTATTTT.

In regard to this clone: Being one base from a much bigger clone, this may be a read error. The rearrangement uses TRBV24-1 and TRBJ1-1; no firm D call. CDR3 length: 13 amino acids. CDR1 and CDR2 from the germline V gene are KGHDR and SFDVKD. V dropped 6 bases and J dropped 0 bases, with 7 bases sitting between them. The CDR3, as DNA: TGTGCCACCAGTAAGGGCGTGAACACTGAAGCTTTCTTT. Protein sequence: CATSKGVNTEAFF.

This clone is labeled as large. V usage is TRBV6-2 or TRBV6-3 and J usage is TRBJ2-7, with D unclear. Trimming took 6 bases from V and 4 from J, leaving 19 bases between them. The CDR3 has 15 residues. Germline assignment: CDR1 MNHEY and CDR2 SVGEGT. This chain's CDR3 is CASSIRATALYEQYF. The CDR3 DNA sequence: TGTGCCAGCAGCATTAGGGCTACAGCATTATACGAGCAGTACTTC.

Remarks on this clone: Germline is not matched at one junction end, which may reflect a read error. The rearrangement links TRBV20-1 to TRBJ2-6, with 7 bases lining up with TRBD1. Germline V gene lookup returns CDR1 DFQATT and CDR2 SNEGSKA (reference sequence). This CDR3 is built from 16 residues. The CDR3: CSARDHGGTGADVLTF. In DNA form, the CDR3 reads TGCAGTGCTAGAGATCACGGTGGTACAGGGGCCGACGTCCTGACTTTC.

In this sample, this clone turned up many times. The CDR3 loop is CASSQDMLTNNEQFF. The CDR3 region has the DNA TGTGCCAGCAGCCAAGATATGCTCACCAATAATGAGCAGTTCTTC. The V gene is TRBV14, the J gene TRBJ2-1; D is uncertain. Deletions cut 0 bases from V and 7 bases from J, with 13 bases between. Germline V gene sequence: CDR1 SGHDN, CDR2 FVKESK. The CDR3 is made up of 15 amino acids. The entire variable domain, with the rest obtained from reference TRBV14 and TRBJ2-1, is as follows: EAGVTQFPSHSVIEKGQTVTLRCDPISGHDNLYWYRRVMGKEIKFLLHFVKESKQDESGMPNNRFLAERTGGTYSTLKVQPAELEDSGVYFCASSQDMLTNNEQFFGPGTRLTVL.

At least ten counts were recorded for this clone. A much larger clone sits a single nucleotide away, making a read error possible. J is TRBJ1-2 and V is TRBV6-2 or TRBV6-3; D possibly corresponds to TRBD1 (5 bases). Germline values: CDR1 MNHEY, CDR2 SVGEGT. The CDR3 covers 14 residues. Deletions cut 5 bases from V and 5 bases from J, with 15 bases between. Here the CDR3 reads CASSRTGAGYGYTF. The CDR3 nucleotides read TGTGCCAGCAGTCGAACCGGGGCAGGATATGGCTACACCTTC.

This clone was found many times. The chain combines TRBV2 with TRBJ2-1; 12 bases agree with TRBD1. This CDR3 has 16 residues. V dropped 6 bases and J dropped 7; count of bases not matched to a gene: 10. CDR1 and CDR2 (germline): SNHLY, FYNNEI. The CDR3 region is CASRGTGGEEQNEQFF. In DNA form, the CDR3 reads TGTGCCAGCAGGGGGACAGGGGGCGAGGAACAGAATGAGCAGTTCTTC.

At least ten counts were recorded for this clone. The CDR3 DNA reads as TGTGCCACCTCCCTGCTCGGGGTTCAGAACACTGAAGCTTTCTTT. Translating gives CATSLLGVQNTEAFF. The gene calls are TRBV5-4 and TRBJ1-1; the D is unclear. The length of the CDR3 is 15 residues. V was trimmed by 9 bases and J by 1 base, leaving 19 bases between them. Germline V gene lookup returns CDR1 SGHNT and CDR2 YYREEE (reference sequence).

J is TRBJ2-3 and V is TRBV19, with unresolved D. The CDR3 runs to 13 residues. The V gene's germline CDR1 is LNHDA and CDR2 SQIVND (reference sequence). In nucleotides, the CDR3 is TGTGACAGACGGTCCGCTGGCACAGATACGCAGTATTTT. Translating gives CDRRSAGTDTQYF. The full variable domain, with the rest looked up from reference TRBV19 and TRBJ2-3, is DGGITQSPKYLFRKEGQNVTLSCEQNLNHDAMYWYRQDPGQGLRLIYYSQIVNDFQKGDIAEGYSVSREKKESFPLTVTSAQKNPTAFYLCDRRSAGTDTQYFGPGTRLTVL.

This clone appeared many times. CDR3 protein: CASSLSTRIQETQYF. CDR3 sequence (DNA): TGTGCCAGCAGCTTGAGCACACGGATACAAGAGACCCAGTACTTC. The chain carries TRBV5-6 and TRBJ2-5; no definite D call. Germline CDR1 SGHDT, CDR2 YYEEEE. Trimming cost V 1 base and J 2 bases, with 12 bases left between them. The CDR3 loop spans 15 amino acids.

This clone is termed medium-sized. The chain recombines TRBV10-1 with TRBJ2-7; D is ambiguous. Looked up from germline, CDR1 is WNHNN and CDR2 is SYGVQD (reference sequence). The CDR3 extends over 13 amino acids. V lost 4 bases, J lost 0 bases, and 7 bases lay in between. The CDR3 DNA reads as TGCGCCAGCAGTGGTCCTAGCTCCTACGAGCAGTACTTC. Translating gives CASSGPSSYEQYF.

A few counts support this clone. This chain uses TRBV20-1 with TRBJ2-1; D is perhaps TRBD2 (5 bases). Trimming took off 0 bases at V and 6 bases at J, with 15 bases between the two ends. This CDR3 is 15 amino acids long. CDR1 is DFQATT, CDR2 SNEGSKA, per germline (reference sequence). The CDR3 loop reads CSARDWAAAGNEQFF. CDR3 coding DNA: TGCAGTGCTAGAGATTGGGCGGCGGCGGGCAATGAGCAGTTCTTC.

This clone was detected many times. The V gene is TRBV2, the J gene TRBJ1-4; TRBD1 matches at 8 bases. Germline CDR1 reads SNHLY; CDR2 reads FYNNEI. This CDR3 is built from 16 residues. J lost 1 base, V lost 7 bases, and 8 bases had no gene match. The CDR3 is CASTPNRGETNEKLFF. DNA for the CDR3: TGTGCCAGCACCCCAAACAGGGGGGAAACTAATGAAAAACTGTTTTTT.

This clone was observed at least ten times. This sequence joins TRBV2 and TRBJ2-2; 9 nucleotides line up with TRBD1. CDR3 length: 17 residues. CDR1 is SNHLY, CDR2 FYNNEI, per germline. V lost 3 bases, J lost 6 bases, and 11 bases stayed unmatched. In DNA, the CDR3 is TGTGCCAGCAGTGACCTTACGGGACAGGGTCGTTCCGGGGAGCTGTTTTTT. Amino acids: CASSDLTGQGRSGELFF.

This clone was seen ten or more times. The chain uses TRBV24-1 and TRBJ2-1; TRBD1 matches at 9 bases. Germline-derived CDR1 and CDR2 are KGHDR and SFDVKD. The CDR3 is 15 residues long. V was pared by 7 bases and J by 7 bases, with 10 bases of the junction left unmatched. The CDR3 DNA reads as TGTGCCACCAGCCGGGACAGGGTTGGTTTGAATGAGCAGTTCTTC. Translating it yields CATSRDRVGLNEQFF.

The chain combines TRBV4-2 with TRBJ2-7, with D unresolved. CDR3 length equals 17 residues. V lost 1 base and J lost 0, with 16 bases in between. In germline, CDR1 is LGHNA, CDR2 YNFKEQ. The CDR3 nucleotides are TGTGCCAGCAGCCAAGGGAGAGGAAGGGCCAGCTCCTACGAGCAGTACTTC. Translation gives CASSQGRGRASSYEQYF.

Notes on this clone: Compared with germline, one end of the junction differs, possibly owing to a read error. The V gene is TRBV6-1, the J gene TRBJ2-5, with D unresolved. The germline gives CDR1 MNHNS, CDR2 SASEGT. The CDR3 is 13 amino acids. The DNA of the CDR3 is TGTGCCACCATCCTAGACGGTCAAGATACCCAGTACTTC. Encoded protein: CATILDGQDTQYF.

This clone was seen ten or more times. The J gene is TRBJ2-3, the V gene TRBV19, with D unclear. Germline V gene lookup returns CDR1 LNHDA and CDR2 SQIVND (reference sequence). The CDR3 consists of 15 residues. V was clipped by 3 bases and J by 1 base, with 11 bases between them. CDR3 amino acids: CASSIEGSGTDTQYF. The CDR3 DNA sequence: TGTGCCAGTAGTATTGAAGGGTCTGGCACAGATACGCAGTATTTT.

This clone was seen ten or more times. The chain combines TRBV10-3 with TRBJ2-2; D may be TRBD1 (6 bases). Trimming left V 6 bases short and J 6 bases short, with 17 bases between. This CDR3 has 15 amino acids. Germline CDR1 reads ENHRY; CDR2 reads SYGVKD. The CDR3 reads CAIRPRGLAAGELFF. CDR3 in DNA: TGTGCCATCAGACCCAGGGGTCTAGCAGCCGGGGAGCTGTTTTTT.

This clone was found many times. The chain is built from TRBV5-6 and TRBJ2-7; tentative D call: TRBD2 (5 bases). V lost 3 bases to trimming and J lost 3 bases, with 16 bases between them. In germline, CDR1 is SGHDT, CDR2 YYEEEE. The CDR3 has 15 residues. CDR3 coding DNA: TGTGCCAGCAGCTCCTCGGGCTTGAGGGTCTACGAGCAGTACTTC. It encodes CASSSSGLRVYEQYF.

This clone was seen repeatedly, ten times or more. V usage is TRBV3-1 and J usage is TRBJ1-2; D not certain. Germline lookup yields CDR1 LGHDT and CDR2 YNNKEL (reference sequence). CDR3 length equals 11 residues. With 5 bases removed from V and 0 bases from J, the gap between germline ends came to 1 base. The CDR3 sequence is CASSSNYGYTF. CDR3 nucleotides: TGTGCCAGCAGCTCTAACTATGGCTACACCTTC.

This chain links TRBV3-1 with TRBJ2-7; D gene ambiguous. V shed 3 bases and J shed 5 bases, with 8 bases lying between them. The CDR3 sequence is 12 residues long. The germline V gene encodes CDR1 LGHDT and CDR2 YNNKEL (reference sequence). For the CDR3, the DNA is TGTGCCAGCAGCCATAAAGGCCACGAGCAGTACTTC. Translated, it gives CASSHKGHEQYF.

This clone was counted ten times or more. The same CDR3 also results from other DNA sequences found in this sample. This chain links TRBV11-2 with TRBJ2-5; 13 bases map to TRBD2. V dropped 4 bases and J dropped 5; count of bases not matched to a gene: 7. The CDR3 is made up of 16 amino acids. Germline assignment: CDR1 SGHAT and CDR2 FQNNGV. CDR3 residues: CASSSGLAGVRETQYF. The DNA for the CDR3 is TGTGCCAGCAGCTCAGGACTAGCGGGAGTGCGGGAGACCCAGTACTTC. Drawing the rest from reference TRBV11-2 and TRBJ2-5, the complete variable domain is EAGVAQSPRYKIIEKRQSVAFWCNPISGHATLYWYQQILGQGPKLLIQFQNNGVVDDSQLPKDRFSAERLKGVDSTLKIQPAKLEDSAVYLCASSSGLAGVRETQYFGPGTRLLVL.

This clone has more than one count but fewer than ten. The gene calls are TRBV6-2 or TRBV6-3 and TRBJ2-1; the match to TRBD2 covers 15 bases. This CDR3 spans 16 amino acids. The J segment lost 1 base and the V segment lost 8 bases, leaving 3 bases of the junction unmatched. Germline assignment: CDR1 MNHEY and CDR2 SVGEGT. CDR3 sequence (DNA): TGTGCCAGCCGGGGACTAGCGGGAGGATCCTACAATGAGCAGTTCTTC. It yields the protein CASRGLAGGSYNEQFF.